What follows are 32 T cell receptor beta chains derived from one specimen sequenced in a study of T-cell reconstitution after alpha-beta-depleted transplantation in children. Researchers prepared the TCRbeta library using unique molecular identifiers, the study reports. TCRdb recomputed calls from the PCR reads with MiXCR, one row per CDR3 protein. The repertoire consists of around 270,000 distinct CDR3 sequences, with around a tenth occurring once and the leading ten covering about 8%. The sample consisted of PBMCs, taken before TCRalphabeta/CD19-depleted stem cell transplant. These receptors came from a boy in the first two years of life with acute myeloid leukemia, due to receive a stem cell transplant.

The CDR3 DNA reads TGTGCCAGCAGTTTAGAACAGACCAAGAACCCCACAGATACGCAGTATTTT. Translated: CASSLEQTKNPTDTQYF. The genes are TRBV28 and TRBJ2-3, with no clear D. The germline CDR1 and CDR2 sequences are MDHEN and SYDVKM. CDR3 length: 17 residues. V lost 2 bases, J lost 2 bases, and 17 bases lay in between.

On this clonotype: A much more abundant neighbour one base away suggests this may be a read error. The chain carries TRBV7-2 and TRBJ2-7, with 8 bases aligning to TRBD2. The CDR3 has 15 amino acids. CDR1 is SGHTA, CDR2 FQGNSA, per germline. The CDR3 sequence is CASSEAGVGTYEQNF. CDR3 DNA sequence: TGTGCCAGCAGCGAAGCGGGAGTAGGTACCTACGAGCAGAACTTC.

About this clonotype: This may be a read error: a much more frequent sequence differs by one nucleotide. The CDR3 loop reads CASSHDETALTDTQHF. The CDR3 coding sequence is TGTGCCAGCAGCCACGACGAGACGGCCCTCACAGATACGCAGCATTTT. The V gene is TRBV3-1, the J gene TRBJ2-3; D unclear. The J call may not be correct, given that the DNA end is closer to TRBJ1-5. CDR1 is LGHDT, CDR2 YNNKEL, per germline (reference sequence). The CDR3 covers 16 residues.

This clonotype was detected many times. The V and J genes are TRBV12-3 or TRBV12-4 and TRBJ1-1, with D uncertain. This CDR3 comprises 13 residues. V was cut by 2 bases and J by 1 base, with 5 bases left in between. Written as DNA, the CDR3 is TGTGCCAGCAGTTTAAGGCAGAACACTGAAGCTTTCTTT. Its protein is CASSLRQNTEAFF.

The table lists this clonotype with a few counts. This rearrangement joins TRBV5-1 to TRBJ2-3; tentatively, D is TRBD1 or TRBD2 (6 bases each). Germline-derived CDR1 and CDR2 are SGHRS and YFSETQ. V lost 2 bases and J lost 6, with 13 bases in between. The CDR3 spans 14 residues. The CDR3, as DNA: TGCGCCAGCAGCTTACTAGGAGGGGGGGATACGCAGTATTTT. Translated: CASSLLGGGDTQYF. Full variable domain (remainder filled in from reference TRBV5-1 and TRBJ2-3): KAGVTQTPRYLIKTRGQQVTLSCSPISGHRSVSWYQQTPGQGLQFLFEYFSETQRNKGNFPGRFSGRQFSNSRSEMNVSTLELGDSALYLCASSLLGGGDTQYFGPGTRLTVL.

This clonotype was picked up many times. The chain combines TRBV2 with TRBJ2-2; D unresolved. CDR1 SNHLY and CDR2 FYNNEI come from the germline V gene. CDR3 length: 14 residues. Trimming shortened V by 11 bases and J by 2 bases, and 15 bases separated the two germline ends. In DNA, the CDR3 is TGTGCCGGCGTCCGGTCAGCCAACACCGGGGAGCTGTTTTTT. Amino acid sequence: CAGVRSANTGELFF.

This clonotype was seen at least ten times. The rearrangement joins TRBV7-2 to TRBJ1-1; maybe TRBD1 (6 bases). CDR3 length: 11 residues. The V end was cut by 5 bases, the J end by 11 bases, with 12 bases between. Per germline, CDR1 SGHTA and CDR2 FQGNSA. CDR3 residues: CASSNGGGAFF. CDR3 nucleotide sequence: TGTGCCAGCAGCAATGGGGGCGGGGCTTTCTTT.

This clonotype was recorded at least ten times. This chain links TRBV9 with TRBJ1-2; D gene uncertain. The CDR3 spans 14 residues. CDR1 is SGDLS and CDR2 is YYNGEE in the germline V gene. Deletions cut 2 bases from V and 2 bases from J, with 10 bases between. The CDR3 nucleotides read TGTGCCAGCAGCGTTTCCTCAGAAAACTATGGCTACACCTTC. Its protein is CASSVSSENYGYTF. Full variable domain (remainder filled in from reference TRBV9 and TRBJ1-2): DSGVTQTPKHLITATGQRVTLRCSPRSGDLSVYWYQQSLDQGLQFLIQYYNGEERAKGNILERFSAQQFPDLHSELNLSSLELGDSALYFCASSVSSENYGYTFGSGTRLTVV.

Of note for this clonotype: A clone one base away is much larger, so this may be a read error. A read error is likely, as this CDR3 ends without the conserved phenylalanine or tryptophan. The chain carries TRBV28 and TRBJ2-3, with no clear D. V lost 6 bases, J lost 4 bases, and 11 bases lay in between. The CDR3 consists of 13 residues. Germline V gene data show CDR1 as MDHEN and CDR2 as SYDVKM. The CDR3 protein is CASSFTISDTQYL. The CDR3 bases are TGTGCCAGCAGCTTCACTATCTCAGATACGCAGTATCTT.

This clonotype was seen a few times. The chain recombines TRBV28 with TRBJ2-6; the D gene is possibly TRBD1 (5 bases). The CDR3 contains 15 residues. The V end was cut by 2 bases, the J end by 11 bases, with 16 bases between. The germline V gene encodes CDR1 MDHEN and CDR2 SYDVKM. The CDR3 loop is CASSLRLRGHDVLTF. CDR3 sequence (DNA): TGTGCCAGCAGTTTAAGGTTAAGAGGACACGACGTCCTGACTTTC.

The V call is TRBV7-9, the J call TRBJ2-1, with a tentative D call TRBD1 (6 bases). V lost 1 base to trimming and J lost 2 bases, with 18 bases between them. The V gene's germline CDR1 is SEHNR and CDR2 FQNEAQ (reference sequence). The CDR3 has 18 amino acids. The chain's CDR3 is CASSLDPSKGVTYNEQFF. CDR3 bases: TGTGCCAGCAGCTTAGACCCTTCCAAGGGGGTGACCTACAATGAGCAGTTCTTC.

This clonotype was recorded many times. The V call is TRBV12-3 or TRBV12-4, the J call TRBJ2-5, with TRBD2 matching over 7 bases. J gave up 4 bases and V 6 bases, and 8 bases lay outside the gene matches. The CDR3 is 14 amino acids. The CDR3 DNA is TGTGCCAGCAGGTTGTTGGAGCGGGGAGAGACCCAGTACTTC. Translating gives CASRLLERGETQYF.

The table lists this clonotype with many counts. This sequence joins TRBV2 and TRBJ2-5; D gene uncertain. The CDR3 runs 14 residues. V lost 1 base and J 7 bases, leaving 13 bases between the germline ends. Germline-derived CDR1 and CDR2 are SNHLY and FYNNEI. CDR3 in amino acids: CASSEVGGYGTQYF. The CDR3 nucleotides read TGTGCCAGCAGTGAAGTCGGTGGCTATGGGACCCAGTACTTC. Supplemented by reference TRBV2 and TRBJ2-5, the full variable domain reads EPEVTQTPSHQVTQMGQEVILRCVPISNHLYFYWYRQILGQKVEFLVSFYNNEISEKSEIFDDQFSVERPDGSNFTLKIRSTKLEDSAMYFCASSEVGGYGTQYFGPGTRLLVL.

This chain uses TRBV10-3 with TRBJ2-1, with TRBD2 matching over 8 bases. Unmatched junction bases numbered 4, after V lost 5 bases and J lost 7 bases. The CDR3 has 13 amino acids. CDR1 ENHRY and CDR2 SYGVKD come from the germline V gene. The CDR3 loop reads CAISPGGGNEQFF. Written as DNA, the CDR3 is TGTGCCATCAGTCCCGGGGGGGGGAATGAGCAGTTCTTC.

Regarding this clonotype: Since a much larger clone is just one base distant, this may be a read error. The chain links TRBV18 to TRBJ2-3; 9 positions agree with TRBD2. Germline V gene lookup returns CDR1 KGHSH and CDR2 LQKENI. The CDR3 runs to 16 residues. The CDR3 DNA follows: TGTGCCAGCTCACCACCGTCGGGACTAGCCTCAGATTCGCAGTATTTT. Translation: CASSPPSGLASDSQYF.

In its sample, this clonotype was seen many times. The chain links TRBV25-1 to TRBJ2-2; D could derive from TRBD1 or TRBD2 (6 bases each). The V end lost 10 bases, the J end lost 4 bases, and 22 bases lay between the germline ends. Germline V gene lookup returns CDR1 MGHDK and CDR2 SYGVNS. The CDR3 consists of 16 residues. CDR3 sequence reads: CAIPRGGGMSTGELFF. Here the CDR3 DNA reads TGTGCCATCCCACGAGGGGGAGGTATGTCCACCGGGGAGCTGTTTTTT.

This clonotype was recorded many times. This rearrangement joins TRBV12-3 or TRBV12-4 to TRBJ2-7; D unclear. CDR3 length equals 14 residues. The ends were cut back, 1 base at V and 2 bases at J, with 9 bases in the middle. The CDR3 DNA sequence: TGTGCCAGCAGTTTAGAGGAATCACCCTACGAGCAGTACTTC. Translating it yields CASSLEESPYEQYF.

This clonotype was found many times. CDR3 region: CASSLGTSFGANVLTF. DNA of the CDR3: TGTGCCAGCAGCTTGGGGACTAGCTTTGGGGCCAACGTCCTGACTTTC. V gene TRBV7-2 combines with J gene TRBJ2-6; 9 bases align to TRBD2. CDR1 and CDR2 from the germline V gene are SGHTA and FQGNSA. The CDR3 spans 16 residues. The V and J ends lost 3 bases and 3 bases, in that order; junction bases with no gene match: 3.

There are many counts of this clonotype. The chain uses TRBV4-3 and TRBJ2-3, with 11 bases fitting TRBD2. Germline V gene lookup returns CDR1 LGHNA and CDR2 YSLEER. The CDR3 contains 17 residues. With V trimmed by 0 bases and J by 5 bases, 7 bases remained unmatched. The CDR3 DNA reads TGCGCCAGCAGCCAAGATAGCGGGAGGGCCGTGGGAGATACGCAGTATTTT. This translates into CASSQDSGRAVGDTQYF.

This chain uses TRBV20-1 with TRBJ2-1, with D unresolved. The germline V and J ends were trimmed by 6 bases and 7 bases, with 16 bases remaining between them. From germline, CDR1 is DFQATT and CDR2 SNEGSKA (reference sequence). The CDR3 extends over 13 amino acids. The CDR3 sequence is CSAASSEGNEQFF. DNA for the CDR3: TGCAGTGCCGCAAGCTCTGAAGGTAATGAGCAGTTCTTC.

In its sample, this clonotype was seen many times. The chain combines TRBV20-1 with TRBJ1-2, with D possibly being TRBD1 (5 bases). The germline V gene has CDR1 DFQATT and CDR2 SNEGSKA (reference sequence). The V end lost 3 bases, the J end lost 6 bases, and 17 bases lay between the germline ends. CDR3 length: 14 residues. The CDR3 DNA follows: TGCAGTGCTAGCCCGGGACCCCGGAGGCATGGCTACACCTTC. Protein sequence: CSASPGPRRHGYTF.

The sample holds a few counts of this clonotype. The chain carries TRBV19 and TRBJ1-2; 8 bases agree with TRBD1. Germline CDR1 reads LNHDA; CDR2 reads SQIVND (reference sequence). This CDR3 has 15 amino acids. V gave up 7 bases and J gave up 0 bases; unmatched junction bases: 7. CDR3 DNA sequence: TGTGCCAGTAACCCGACAGGGGCTCCTAACTATGGCTACACCTTC. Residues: CASNPTGAPNYGYTF.

CDR3 protein: CASSWGYGRGLGANVLTF. The CDR3, as DNA: TGTGCCAGCAGTTGGGGTTATGGGCGAGGGCTCGGGGCCAACGTCCTGACTTTC. This rearrangement joins TRBV28 to TRBJ2-6; possible D gene TRBD2, 5 bases. In germline, CDR1 is MDHEN, CDR2 SYDVKM. The CDR3 runs 18 residues. Trimming pared 4 bases from V and 4 bases from J, leaving 20 bases between.

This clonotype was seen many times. CDR3 coding DNA: TGTGCCAGCAGTTTGGGAGAATTGAGGGATACGCAGTATTTT. This codes for CASSLGELRDTQYF. The gene calls are TRBV28 and TRBJ2-3; perhaps TRBD2 as D (5 bases). Germline loops: CDR1 MDHEN, CDR2 SYDVKM. V was cut by 3 bases and J by 6 bases, with 13 bases left in between. This CDR3 is built from 14 residues.

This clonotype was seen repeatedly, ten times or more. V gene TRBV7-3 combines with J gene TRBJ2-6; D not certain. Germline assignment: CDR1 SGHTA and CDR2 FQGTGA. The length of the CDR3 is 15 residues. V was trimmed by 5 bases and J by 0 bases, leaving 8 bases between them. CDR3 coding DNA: TGTGCCAGCAGCCGACTCAACTCTGGGGCCAACGTCCTGACTTTC. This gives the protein CASSRLNSGANVLTF.

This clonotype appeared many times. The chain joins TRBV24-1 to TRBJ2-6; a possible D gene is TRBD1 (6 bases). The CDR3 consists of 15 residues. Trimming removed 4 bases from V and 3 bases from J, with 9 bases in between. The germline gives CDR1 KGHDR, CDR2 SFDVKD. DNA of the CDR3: TGTGCCACCAGTGACCGGGACAATGGGGCCAACGTCCTGACTTTC. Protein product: CATSDRDNGANVLTF.

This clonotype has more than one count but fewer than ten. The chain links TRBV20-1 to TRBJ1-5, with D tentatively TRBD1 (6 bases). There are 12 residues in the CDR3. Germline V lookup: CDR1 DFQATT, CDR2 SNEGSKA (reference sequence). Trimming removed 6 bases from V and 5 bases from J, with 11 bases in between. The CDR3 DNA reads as TGCAGTGCGGGGGGCGGACATCAGCCCCAGCATTTT. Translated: CSAGGGHQPQHF.

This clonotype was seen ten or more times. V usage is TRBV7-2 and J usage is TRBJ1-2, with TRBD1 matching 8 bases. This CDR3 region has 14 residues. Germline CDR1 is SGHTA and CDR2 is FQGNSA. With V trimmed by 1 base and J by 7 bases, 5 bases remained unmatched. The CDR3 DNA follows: TGTGCCAGCAGCTTAGAGACAGGGGATTTTGGCTACACCTTC. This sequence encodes CASSLETGDFGYTF.

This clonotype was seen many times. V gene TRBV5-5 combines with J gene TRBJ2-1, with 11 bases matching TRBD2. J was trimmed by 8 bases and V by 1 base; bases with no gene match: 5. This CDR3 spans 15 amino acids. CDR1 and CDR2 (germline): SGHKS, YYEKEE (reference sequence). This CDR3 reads CASSLSSGGYDEQFF. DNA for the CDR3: TGTGCCAGCAGCTTGTCTAGCGGGGGGTACGATGAGCAGTTCTTC. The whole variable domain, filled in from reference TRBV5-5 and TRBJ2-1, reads DAGVTQSPTHLIKTRGQQVTLRCSPISGHKSVSWYQQVLGQGPQFIFQYYEKEERGRGNFPDRFSARQFPNYSSELNVNALLLGDSALYLCASSLSSGGYDEQFFGPGTRLTVL.

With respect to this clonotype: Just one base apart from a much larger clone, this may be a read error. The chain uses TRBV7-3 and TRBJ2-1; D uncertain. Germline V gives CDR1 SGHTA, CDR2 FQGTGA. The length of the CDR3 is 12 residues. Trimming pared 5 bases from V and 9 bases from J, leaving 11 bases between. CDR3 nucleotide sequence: TGTGCCAGCAGCGTAGGCTCCGGTGAGCAGTTCTTC. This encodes CASSVGSGEQFF.

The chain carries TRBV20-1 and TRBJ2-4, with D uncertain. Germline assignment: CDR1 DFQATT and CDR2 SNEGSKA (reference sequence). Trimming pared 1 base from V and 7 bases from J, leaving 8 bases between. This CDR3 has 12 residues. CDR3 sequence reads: CSARARPNIQYF. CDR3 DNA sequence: TGCAGTGCTAGAGCCAGGCCCAACATTCAGTACTTC.

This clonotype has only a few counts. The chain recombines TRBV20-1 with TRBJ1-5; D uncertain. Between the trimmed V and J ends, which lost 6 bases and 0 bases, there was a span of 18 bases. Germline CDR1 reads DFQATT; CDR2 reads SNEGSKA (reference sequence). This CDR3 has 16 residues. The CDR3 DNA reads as TGCAGTGCCCGGACGGGCCCGCCTTATAGCAATCAGCCCCAGCATTTT. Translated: CSARTGPPYSNQPQHF.